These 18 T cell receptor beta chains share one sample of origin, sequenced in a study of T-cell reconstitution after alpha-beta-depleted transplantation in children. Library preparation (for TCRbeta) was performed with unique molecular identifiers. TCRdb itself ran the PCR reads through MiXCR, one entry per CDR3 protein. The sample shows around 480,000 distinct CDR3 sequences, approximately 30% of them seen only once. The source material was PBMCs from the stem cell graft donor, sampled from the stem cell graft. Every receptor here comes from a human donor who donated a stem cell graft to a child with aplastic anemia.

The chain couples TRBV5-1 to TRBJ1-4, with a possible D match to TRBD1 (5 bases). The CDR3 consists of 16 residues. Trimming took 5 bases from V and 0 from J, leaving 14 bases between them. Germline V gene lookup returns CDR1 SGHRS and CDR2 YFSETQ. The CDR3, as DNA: TGCGCCAGCAGAAGGGGTAACCCCGCAACTAATGAAAAACTGTTTTTT. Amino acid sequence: CASRRGNPATNEKLFF.

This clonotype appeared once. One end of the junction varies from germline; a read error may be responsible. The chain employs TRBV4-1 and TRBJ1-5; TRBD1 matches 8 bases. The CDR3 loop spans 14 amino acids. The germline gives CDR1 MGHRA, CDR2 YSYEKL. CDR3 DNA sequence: TGCGCCAGCAGCCAAGAACAGGGGGAGGGGCCCCGGCATTTT. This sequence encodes CASSQEQGEGPRHF.

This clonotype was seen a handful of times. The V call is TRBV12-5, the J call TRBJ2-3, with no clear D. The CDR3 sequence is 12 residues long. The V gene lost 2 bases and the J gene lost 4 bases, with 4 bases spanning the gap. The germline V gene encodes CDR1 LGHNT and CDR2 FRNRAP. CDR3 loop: CASGLNADTQYF. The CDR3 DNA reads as TGTGCTAGTGGTTTGAACGCAGATACGCAGTATTTT. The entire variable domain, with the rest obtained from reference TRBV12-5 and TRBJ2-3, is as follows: DARVTQTPRHKVTEMGQEVTMRCQPILGHNTVFWYRQTMMQGLELLAYFRNRAPLDDSGMPKDRFSAEMPDATLATLKIQPSEPRDSAVYFCASGLNADTQYFGPGTRLTVL.

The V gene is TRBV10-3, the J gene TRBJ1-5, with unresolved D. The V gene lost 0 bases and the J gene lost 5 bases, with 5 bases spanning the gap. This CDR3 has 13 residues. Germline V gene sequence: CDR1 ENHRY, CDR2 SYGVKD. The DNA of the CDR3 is TGTGCCATCAGTGAGTCCGGAGATCAGCCCCAGCATTTT. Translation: CAISESGDQPQHF.

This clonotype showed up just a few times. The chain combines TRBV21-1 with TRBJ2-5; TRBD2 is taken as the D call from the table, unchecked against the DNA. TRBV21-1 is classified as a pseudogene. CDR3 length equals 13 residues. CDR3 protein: CASISGLQETQYF. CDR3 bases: TGTGCCAGCATAAGTGGACTTCAAGAGACCCAGTACTTC.

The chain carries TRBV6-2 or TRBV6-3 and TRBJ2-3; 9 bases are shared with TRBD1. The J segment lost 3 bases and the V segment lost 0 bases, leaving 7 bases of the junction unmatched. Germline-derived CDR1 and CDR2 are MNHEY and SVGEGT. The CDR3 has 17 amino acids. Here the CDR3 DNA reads TGTGCCAGCAGTTACTCAAGGGCCGACAGGGGGACAGATACGCAGTATTTT. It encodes CASSYSRADRGTDTQYF.

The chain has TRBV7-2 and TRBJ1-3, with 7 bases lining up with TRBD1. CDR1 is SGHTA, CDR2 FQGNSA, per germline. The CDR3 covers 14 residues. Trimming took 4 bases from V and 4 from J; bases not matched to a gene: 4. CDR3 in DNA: TGTGCCAGCAGCTGGGACAGACCAGGAAACACCATATATTTT. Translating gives CASSWDRPGNTIYF.

The CDR3 coding sequence is TGCAGTGCCCATAGACAGGGTAACTACGAGCAGTACTTC. It specifies CSAHRQGNYEQYF. The gene calls are TRBV20-1 and TRBJ2-7, with TRBD1 matching 7 bases. Germline loops: CDR1 DFQATT, CDR2 SNEGSKA (reference sequence). The junction had 8 bases not matched to a gene; V was cut back by 6 bases and J by 3 bases. The CDR3 consists of 13 residues.

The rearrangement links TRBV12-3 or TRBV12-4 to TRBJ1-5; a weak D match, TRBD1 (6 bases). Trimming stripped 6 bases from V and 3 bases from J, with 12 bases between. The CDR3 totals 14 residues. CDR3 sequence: CASRDRSLNQPQHF. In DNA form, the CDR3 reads TGTGCCAGCAGGGACAGAAGCCTCAATCAGCCCCAGCATTTT.

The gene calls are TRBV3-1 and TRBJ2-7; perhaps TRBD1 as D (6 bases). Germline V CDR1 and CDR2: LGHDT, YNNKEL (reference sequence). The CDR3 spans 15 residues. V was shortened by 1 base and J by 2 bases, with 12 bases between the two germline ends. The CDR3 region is CASSQALGGTYEQYF. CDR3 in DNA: TGTGCCAGCAGCCAAGCCCTAGGGGGTACCTACGAGCAGTACTTC.

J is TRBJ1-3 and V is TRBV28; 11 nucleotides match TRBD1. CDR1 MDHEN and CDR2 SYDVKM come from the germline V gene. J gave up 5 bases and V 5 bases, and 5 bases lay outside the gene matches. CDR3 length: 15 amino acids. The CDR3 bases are TGTGCCAGCAGTCAGTGGACAGGGGGCCGAAACACCATATATTTT. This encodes CASSQWTGGRNTIYF.

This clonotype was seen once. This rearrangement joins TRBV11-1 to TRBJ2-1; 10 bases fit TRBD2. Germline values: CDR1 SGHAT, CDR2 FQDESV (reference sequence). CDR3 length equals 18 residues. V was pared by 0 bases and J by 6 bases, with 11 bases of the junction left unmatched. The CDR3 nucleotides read TGTGCCAGCAGCTTAGCCCCAGCGGGAGGGCCCGGTGGCAATGAGCAGTTCTTC. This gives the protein CASSLAPAGGPGGNEQFF.

CDR3 DNA: TGCGCGTTTACAAGGATTCGCAATGAGCAGTTCTTC. Its protein is CAFTRIRNEQFF. The V call is TRBV10-2, the J call TRBJ2-1; unclear D gene. The CDR3 runs to 12 residues. Germline CDR1 WSHSY, CDR2 SAAADI.

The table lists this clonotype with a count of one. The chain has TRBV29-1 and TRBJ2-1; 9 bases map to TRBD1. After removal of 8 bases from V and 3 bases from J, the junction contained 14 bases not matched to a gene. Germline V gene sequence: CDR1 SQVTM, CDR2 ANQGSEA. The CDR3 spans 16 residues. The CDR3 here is CSPHDTGTGHYNEQFF. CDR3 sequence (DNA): TGCAGCCCACACGACACGGGGACAGGGCACTACAATGAGCAGTTCTTC.

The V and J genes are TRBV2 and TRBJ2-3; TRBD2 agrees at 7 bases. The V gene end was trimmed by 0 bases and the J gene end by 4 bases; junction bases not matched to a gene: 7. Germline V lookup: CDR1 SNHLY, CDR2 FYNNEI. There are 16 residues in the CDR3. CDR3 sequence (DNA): TGTGCCAGCAGTGAAGCTCGACTAGCCTTCGCAGATACGCAGTATTTT. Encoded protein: CASSEARLAFADTQYF.

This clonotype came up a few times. The CDR3 bases are TGCAGTGCTAGAGATGGGTGGAGTGGAATAGATACGCAGTATTTT. Its translation: CSARDGWSGIDTQYF. The chain uses TRBV20-1 and TRBJ2-3; D is ambiguous. This CDR3 region has 15 residues. V gave up 0 bases and J gave up 5 bases, with 15 bases separating them. Germline V lookup: CDR1 DFQATT, CDR2 SNEGSKA (reference sequence).

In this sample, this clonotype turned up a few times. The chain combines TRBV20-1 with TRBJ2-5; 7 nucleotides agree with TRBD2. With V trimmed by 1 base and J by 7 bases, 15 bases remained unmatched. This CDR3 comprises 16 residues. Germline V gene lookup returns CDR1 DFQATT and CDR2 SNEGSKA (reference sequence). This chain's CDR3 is CSARGQRGGPFGTQYF. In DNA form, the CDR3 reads TGCAGTGCTAGAGGCCAGCGGGGAGGACCATTCGGGACCCAGTACTTC.

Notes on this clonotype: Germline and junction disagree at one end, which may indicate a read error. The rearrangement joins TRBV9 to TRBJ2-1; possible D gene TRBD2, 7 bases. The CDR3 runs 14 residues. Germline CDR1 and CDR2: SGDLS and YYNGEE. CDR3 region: CATSVGGEFAEQFF. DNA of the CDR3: TGTGCCACCAGCGTAGGGGGGGAGTTTGCTGAGCAGTTCTTC.